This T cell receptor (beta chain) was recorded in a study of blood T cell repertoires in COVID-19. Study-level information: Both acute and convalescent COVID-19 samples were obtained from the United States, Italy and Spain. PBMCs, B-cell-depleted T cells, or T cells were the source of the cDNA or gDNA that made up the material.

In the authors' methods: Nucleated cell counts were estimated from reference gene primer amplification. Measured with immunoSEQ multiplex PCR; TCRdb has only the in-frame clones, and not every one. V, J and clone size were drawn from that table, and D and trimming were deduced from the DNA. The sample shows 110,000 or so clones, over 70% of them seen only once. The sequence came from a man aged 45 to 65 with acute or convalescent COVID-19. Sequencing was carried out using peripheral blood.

The CDR3 bases are TGTGCCAGCAGTCATGCGAGGGGGACAGGGGAAGAGACCCAGTACTTC. This encodes CASSHARGTGEETQYF. This chain joins TRBV27 and TRBJ2-5; 10 bases are shared with TRBD1. Germline V gene sequence: CDR1 MNHEY, CDR2 SMNVEV (reference sequence). The CDR3 is made up of 16 amino acids. The junction had 9 bases not matched to a gene; V was cut back by 5 bases and J by 3 bases.